This T cell receptor (beta chain) appears in the sequencing data of a study of CD8+CD57+ T cells in acquired aplastic anemia. On the study more broadly: Sorted CD4+ and CD8+ cells gave an average of approximately 3.4 ug of DNA.

TCR beta VDJ and CDR3 profiles were obtained from a genomic DNA template. TCRdb called the reads again in MiXCR, with one record for every CDR3 protein. The sample lists roughly 150,000 distinct CDR3 sequences, around 40% seen once, with 1.1% in the top ten. The source of this sequence is a human donor in good health. The material sequenced was sorted CD4+, CD8+, or CD8+CD57+ T cells (not recorded which) from PBMCs.

This CDR3 reads CSVLSRVRTDTQYF. The CDR3 DNA reads TGCAGCGTTCTCTCCCGAGTGAGAACAGATACGCAGTATTTT. The gene calls are TRBV29-1 and TRBJ2-3; no clear D. CDR1 and CDR2 (germline): SQVTM, ANQGSEA. The CDR3 has 14 residues. V lost 5 bases and J lost 3, with 15 bases in between.